Presented here are 32 T cell receptor beta chains from one specimen sequenced in a study of vaccination effects on CD4 cells after COVID-19. These receptors are not linked to any known antigen. Sequenced by immunoSEQ multiplex PCR; TCRdb stores in-frame clones only, minus some. Among 20,000 to 30,000 clones listed, roughly 79% were seen once. Antigen-specific CD4+ T cells were first expanded with viral peptide pools by the ViraFEST assay and only then sequenced. Scientists isolated CD4+ T cells after a roughly 10-day culture period ended. Of the BNT162b2 and mRNA-1273 vaccines, participants received two doses of one or the other. The specimen comprised CD4+ T cells from PBMCs cultured with SARS-CoV-2 spike peptides, sampled after COVID-19 vaccination. Every receptor here comes from a human donor who received a COVID-19 vaccine. Some clones in this sample may be carry-over from other donors' samples.

This clone is labeled as medium-sized. The gene calls are TRBV12-3 or TRBV12-4 and TRBJ1-1; no definite D call. V was clipped by 6 bases and J by 5 bases, with 13 bases between them. The CDR3 runs to 13 residues. The CDR3 is CASSLTEVTEAFF. In nucleotides, the CDR3 is TGTGCCAGCAGCTTAACCGAAGTGACTGAAGCTTTCTTT.

J is TRBJ2-1 and V is TRBV7-3, with 15 bases lining up with TRBD2. The CDR3 consists of 15 residues. V was clipped by 3 bases and J by 9 bases; unmatched bases: 3. Germline CDR1 SGHTA, CDR2 FQGTGA. CDR3 in amino acids: CASSFGLAGGPEQFF. The CDR3 DNA sequence: TGTGCCAGCAGCTTTGGACTAGCGGGGGGGCCTGAGCAGTTCTTC. Drawing the rest from reference TRBV7-3 and TRBJ2-1, the complete variable domain is GAGVSQTPSNKVTEKGKYVELRCDPISGHTALYWYRQSLGQGPEFLIYFQGTGAADDSGLPNDRFFAVRPEGSVSTLKIQRTERGDSAVYLCASSFGLAGGPEQFFGPGTRLTVL.

V gene TRBV5-1 combines with J gene TRBJ1-2; no clear D gene. Germline values: CDR1 SGHRS, CDR2 YFSETQ. Trimming pared 0 bases from V and 2 bases from J, leaving 5 bases between. The CDR3 runs to 13 residues. The DNA of the CDR3 is TGCGCCAGCAGCTTGGACGGAAACTATGGCTACACCTTC. Protein sequence: CASSLDGNYGYTF.

This sequence joins TRBV5-4 and TRBJ2-7; D possibly matches TRBD1 or TRBD2 (5 bases each). This CDR3 has 16 amino acids. Trimming took 0 bases from V and 0 from J, leaving 13 bases between them. CDR1 is SGHNT, CDR2 YYREEE, per germline (reference sequence). CDR3 sequence reads: CASSLDTGLSSYEQYV. CDR3 coding DNA: TGTGCCAGCAGCTTGGATACGGGGCTGAGCTCCTACGAGCAGTACGTC.

The rearrangement uses TRBV7-9 and TRBJ2-1, with TRBD1 matching 9 bases. Germline CDR1 SEHNR, CDR2 FQNEAQ (reference sequence). Trimming cost V 3 bases and J 5 bases; bases outside gene matches: 11. This CDR3 has 17 residues. CDR3 loop: CASSLRGDREGDNEQFF. The CDR3 nucleotides read TGTGCCAGCAGCTTGAGGGGGGACAGGGAAGGTGACAATGAGCAGTTCTTC.

This clone was found a few times. CDR3 nucleotide sequence: TGTGCCAGCCAAGGGAACGGTGGCTACACCTTC. This sequence encodes CASQGNGGYTF. V gene TRBV2 combines with J gene TRBJ1-2; D not certain. The CDR3 is 11 residues long. Germline V CDR1 and CDR2: SNHLY, FYNNEI. Deletions cut 8 bases from V and 7 bases from J, with 11 bases between.

CDR3 nucleotides: TGTGCCAGCAGTTTAAGTCAGGGCGCCTATAATTCACCCCTCCACTTT. As protein: CASSLSQGAYNSPLHF. The chain joins TRBV27 to TRBJ1-6; possibly TRBD1 for D (5 bases). This CDR3 contains 16 residues. Trimming took 2 bases from V and 2 from J, leaving 10 bases between them. CDR1 and CDR2 (germline): MNHEY, SMNVEV (reference sequence).

The V call is TRBV27, the J call TRBJ1-4; D not resolved. The germline gives CDR1 MNHEY, CDR2 SMNVEV (reference sequence). The germline V and J ends were trimmed by 5 bases and 0 bases, with 7 bases remaining between them. CDR3 length: 14 residues. The CDR3 protein is CASSKVATNEKLFF. The CDR3 nucleotides are TGTGCCAGCAGTAAAGTTGCAACTAATGAAAAACTGTTTTTT. Full variable domain (remainder filled in from reference TRBV27 and TRBJ1-4): EAQVTQNPRYLITVTGKKLTVTCSQNMNHEYMSWYRQDPGLGLRQIYYSMNVEVTDKGDVPEGYKVSRKEKRNFPLILESPSPNQTSLYFCASSKVATNEKLFFGSGTQLSVL.

V gene TRBV3-1 (or the pseudogene TRBV3-2) combines with J gene TRBJ1-4; D call uncertain. Trimming left V 3 bases short and J 8 bases short, with 7 bases between. The CDR3 length is 12 residues. Germline values: CDR1 LGHDT, CDR2 YNNKEL (reference sequence). Written as DNA, the CDR3 is TGTGCCAGCAGCCAGGGCCGGGAAAAACTGTTTTTT. Translation gives CASSQGREKLFF.

The chain joins TRBV7-3 to TRBJ2-1; no reliable D call. From germline, CDR1 is SGHTA and CDR2 FQGTGA. The CDR3 length is 13 residues. With 1 base removed from V and 0 bases from J, the gap between germline ends came to 1 base. The DNA for the CDR3 is TGTGCCAGCAGCTTAAGCTCCTACAATGAGCAGTTCTTC. Protein product: CASSLSSYNEQFF. The whole variable domain, remainder taken from reference TRBV7-3 and TRBJ2-1, is GAGVSQTPSNKVTEKGKYVELRCDPISGHTALYWYRQSLGQGPEFLIYFQGTGAADDSGLPNDRFFAVRPEGSVSTLKIQRTERGDSAVYLCASSLSSYNEQFFGPGTRLTVL.

The V call is TRBV28, the J call TRBJ2-3; D is undetermined. Per the germline V gene, CDR1 is MDHEN and CDR2 is SYDVKM. V lost 6 bases to trimming and J lost 4 bases, with 14 bases between them. This CDR3 is built from 14 residues. The CDR3 loop is CASRTGPLPDTQYF. CDR3 DNA sequence: TGTGCCAGCAGAACCGGACCCTTGCCAGATACGCAGTATTTT.

The rearrangement links TRBV2 to TRBJ1-5; 7 bases align to TRBD1. CDR1 and CDR2 from the germline V gene are SNHLY and FYNNEI. V gave up 5 bases and J gave up 2 bases; unmatched junction bases: 9. The CDR3 has 16 residues. The CDR3 loop reads CASSSQGVGGNQPQHF. The CDR3 DNA reads as TGTGCCAGCAGTAGTCAGGGGGTTGGGGGCAATCAGCCCCAGCATTTT.

The J gene is TRBJ2-3, the V gene TRBV14; D perhaps matches TRBD2 (6 bases). This CDR3 is 17 amino acids long. The germline V gene encodes CDR1 SGHDN and CDR2 FVKESK. With 4 bases removed from V and 0 bases from J, the gap between germline ends came to 17 bases. In DNA form, the CDR3 reads TGTGCCAGCAGCCCCATCGGTAGCGGCAGTAGCACAGATACGCAGTATTTT. The encoded protein is CASSPIGSGSSTDTQYF.

This clone qualifies as medium-sized. The chain has TRBV9 and TRBJ1-3, with D maybe TRBD1 (5 bases). This CDR3 is built from 23 residues. Deletions cut 4 bases from V and 4 bases from J, with 39 bases between. The germline gives CDR1 SGDLS, CDR2 YYNGEE. CDR3 residues: CASSTQGAVERLQDSLSGNTIYF. CDR3 DNA sequence: TGTGCCAGCAGCACTCAGGGAGCGGTGGAAAGGCTTCAAGATTCCCTCTCCGGAAACACCATATATTTT.

This clone was seen just once. The chain uses TRBV9 and TRBJ2-3; D gene unclear. Per the germline V gene, CDR1 is SGDLS and CDR2 is YYNGEE. The CDR3 consists of 12 residues. Trimming removed 0 bases from V and 3 bases from J, with 2 bases in between. The DNA for the CDR3 is TGTGCCAGCAGCGTAGAGACAGATACGCAGTATTTT. It yields the protein CASSVETDTQYF.

The V gene is TRBV21-1, the J gene TRBJ2-7; the table calls TRBD2, which could not be checked here. TRBV21-1 is marked as a pseudogene. The CDR3 length is 14 residues. CDR3 region: CASSIAYLFYEQYV. In DNA form, the CDR3 reads TGTGCCAGCAGCATAGCCTACCTTTTTTACGAGCAGTACGTC.

The chain recombines TRBV7-9 with TRBJ2-3; 8 nucleotides line up with TRBD1. The CDR3 loop spans 16 amino acids. Germline-derived CDR1 and CDR2 are SEHNR and FQNEAQ (reference sequence). V trimming: 3 bases; J trimming: 5 bases; junction bases outside the gene matches: 10. This CDR3 reads CASSFELGQGEDTQYF. Here the CDR3 DNA reads TGTGCCAGCAGCTTTGAACTAGGACAGGGTGAAGATACGCAGTATTTT.

The chain combines TRBV5-1 with TRBJ2-5; tentative D call: TRBD1 (6 bases). V lost 7 bases to trimming and J lost 2 bases, with 12 bases between them. The CDR3 sequence is 13 residues long. From germline, CDR1 is SGHRS and CDR2 YFSETQ. The CDR3 sequence is CASRRTAQETQYF. CDR3 nucleotide sequence: TGCGCCAGCCGCAGGACAGCTCAAGAGACCCAGTACTTC.

The chain uses TRBV11-1 and TRBJ2-6; D gene unclear. The CDR3 covers 18 residues. Looked up from germline, CDR1 is SGHAT and CDR2 is FQDESV (reference sequence). Trimming left V 0 bases short and J 0 bases short, with 12 bases between. The CDR3, as DNA: TGTGCCAGCAGCTTAGCGCGGAACCGAGGCTCTGGGGCCAACGTCCTGACTTTC. Translated, it gives CASSLARNRGSGANVLTF.

The chain recombines TRBV7-8 with TRBJ1-4, with TRBD1 matching 7 bases. Germline V gene sequence: CDR1 SGHVS, CDR2 FQNEAQ. The CDR3 totals 15 residues. The trim removed 5 bases at V and 8 bases at J, leaving 11 bases unmatched. CDR3: CASSDLRGQGEKLFF. The CDR3 DNA reads TGTGCCAGCAGCGATCTTAGGGGGCAGGGCGAAAAACTGTTTTTT.

This chain links TRBV30 with TRBJ2-1; a possible D gene is TRBD2 (6 bases). The V gene lost 2 bases and the J gene lost 7 bases, with 15 bases spanning the gap. This CDR3 has 14 amino acids. Germline V gives CDR1 GTSNPN, CDR2 SVGIG (reference sequence). The CDR3 loop reads CAWSRLVVGNEQFF. The CDR3 nucleotides read TGTGCCTGGAGTCGACTAGTCGTAGGGAATGAGCAGTTCTTC.

This chain joins TRBV6-5 and TRBJ2-3; D remains ambiguous. Trimming removed 5 bases at V and 6 bases at J, with 9 bases between. In germline, CDR1 is MNHEY, CDR2 SVGAGI. The CDR3 has 12 residues. The CDR3 loop is CASSPGWDTQYF. CDR3 nucleotides: TGTGCCAGCAGTCCGGGTTGGGATACGCAGTATTTT.

The chain couples TRBV5-1 to TRBJ2-1, with TRBD2 identical over 7 bases. With 3 bases clipped from V and 4 bases from J, the junction kept 7 bases outside the gene matches. Germline values: CDR1 SGHRS, CDR2 YFSETQ. The CDR3 consists of 15 residues. The CDR3 DNA follows: TGCGCCAGCAGCTCCGGGTGGGAGGGGTACAATGAGCAGTTCTTC. Protein sequence: CASSSGWEGYNEQFF.

The gene calls are TRBV6-6 and TRBJ1-5; D is possibly TRBD1 (6 bases). Germline-derived CDR1 and CDR2 are MNHNY and SVGAGI (reference sequence). V was trimmed by 7 bases and J by 7 bases, leaving 20 bases between them. This CDR3 spans 15 amino acids. CDR3 residues: CASTQITGSFQPQHF. The DNA of the CDR3 is TGTGCCAGCACTCAAATCACAGGGTCCTTCCAGCCCCAGCATTTT.

CDR3 nucleotide sequence: TGTGCCAGCAGCTTTTCCCGGGAGACCCAGTACTTC. This gives the protein CASSFSRETQYF. The chain employs TRBV5-5 and TRBJ2-5; D gene ambiguous. Germline-derived CDR1 and CDR2 are SGHKS and YYEKEE (reference sequence). The length of the CDR3 is 12 residues. V lost 2 bases, J lost 5 bases, and 7 bases lay in between.

CDR3 DNA sequence: TGCGCCAGCAGTCCCCATAGAGGGGACGGTGAAAAACTGTTTTTT. Amino acid sequence: CASSPHRGDGEKLFF. The chain uses TRBV5-1 and TRBJ1-4; TRBD1 is a possible D gene (5 bases). The germline V gene has CDR1 SGHRS and CDR2 YFSETQ. Trimming pared 5 bases from V and 7 bases from J, leaving 18 bases between. There are 15 residues in the CDR3.

V gene TRBV27 combines with J gene TRBJ1-1, with 7 bases matching TRBD1. Germline V gene lookup returns CDR1 MNHEY and CDR2 SMNVEV (reference sequence). The V segment lost 9 bases and the J segment 3 bases; nucleotides outside the gene matches: 7. The CDR3 length is 13 residues. CDR3 DNA: TGTGCCAGTAACAGGGGAGTGGACACTGAAGCTTTCTTT. This gives the protein CASNRGVDTEAFF.

This sequence joins TRBV19 and TRBJ2-1; 8 nucleotides align to TRBD1. J was trimmed by 5 bases and V by 6 bases; bases with no gene match: 9. Germline V lookup: CDR1 LNHDA, CDR2 SQIVND (reference sequence). The length of the CDR3 is 15 residues. For the CDR3, the DNA is TGTGCCAGTAGCATAACAGGGGGTCAAGACAATGAGCAGTTCTTC. Its protein is CASSITGGQDNEQFF.

This chain joins TRBV5-1 and TRBJ1-1; D is unclear. Germline V gives CDR1 SGHRS, CDR2 YFSETQ. The germline V and J ends were trimmed by 3 bases and 4 bases, with 13 bases remaining between them. This CDR3 is built from 14 residues. The CDR3 spells CASSSLVGFTEAFF. DNA of the CDR3: TGCGCCAGCAGCTCACTCGTGGGGTTCACTGAAGCTTTCTTT.

The chain combines TRBV2 with TRBJ2-6; the D is unclear. Trimming shortened V by 6 bases and J by 1 base, and 10 bases separated the two germline ends. CDR3 length: 15 amino acids. CDR1 and CDR2 (germline): SNHLY, FYNNEI. DNA for the CDR3: TGTGCCAGCAGCCCCGATTCGTCTGGGGCCAACGTCCTGACTTTC. Translating it yields CASSPDSSGANVLTF.

This sequence joins TRBV19 and TRBJ2-5, with 8 bases identical to TRBD1. The germline V gene has CDR1 LNHDA and CDR2 SQIVND (reference sequence). This CDR3 is built from 16 residues. V trimming: 5 bases; J trimming: 2 bases; junction bases outside the gene matches: 10. The CDR3 sequence is CASSAYRGVEQETQYF. The CDR3, as DNA: TGTGCCAGTAGTGCTTACAGGGGGGTTGAGCAAGAGACCCAGTACTTC. Filled out from reference TRBV19 and TRBJ2-5, the complete variable domain reads DGGITQSPKYLFRKEGQNVTLSCEQNLNHDAMYWYRQDPGQGLRLIYYSQIVNDFQKGDIAEGYSVSREKKESFPLTVTSAQKNPTAFYLCASSAYRGVEQETQYFGPGTRLLVL.

The chain couples TRBV7-2 to TRBJ2-2; 11 bases are a match to TRBD2. The CDR3 totals 16 residues. The V gene end was trimmed by 5 bases and the J gene end by 1 base; junction bases not matched to a gene: 3. Per the germline V gene, CDR1 is SGHTA and CDR2 is FQGNSA. CDR3 region: CASSTGLAGNTGELFF. The CDR3 DNA follows: TGTGCCAGCAGCACCGGACTAGCGGGGAACACCGGGGAGCTGTTTTTT.